The 3 T cell receptor beta chains listed next were all sequenced from one sample in a study of cytomegalovirus exposure and HLA in healthy donors. Primers included in the PCR were 60 Vbeta and 13 Jbeta primers. Sequencing was performed with immunoSEQ multiplex PCR; in TCRdb, only in-frame clones are kept and a portion is missing. The repertoire has more than 250,000 clones, 70% to 90% of them found once; the top ten carry approximately 2.2%. The sample was PBMCs. The receptors come from a woman under 30 in good health and CMV-seronegative.

This chain uses TRBV28 with TRBJ1-2, with D unclear. The CDR3 has 14 amino acids. V shed 4 bases and J shed 1 base, with 10 bases lying between them. In germline, CDR1 is MDHEN, CDR2 SYDVKM. CDR3 region: CASSWAGINYGYTF. DNA of the CDR3: TGTGCCAGCAGTTGGGCAGGAATTAACTATGGCTACACCTTC.

J is TRBJ2-7 and V is TRBV5-1, with 13 bases identical to TRBD2. The CDR3 extends over 18 amino acids. Germline trimming cut 3 bases from V and 2 bases from J; bases unmatched to any gene: 11. Germline V gene data show CDR1 as SGHRS and CDR2 as YFSETQ. Here the CDR3 reads CASSSQKTSGGATYEQYF. CDR3 coding DNA: TGCGCCAGCAGCTCGCAGAAAACTAGCGGGGGGGCCACCTACGAGCAGTACTTC.

V gene TRBV30 combines with J gene TRBJ1-1; possible D gene TRBD1, 5 bases. CDR1 is GTSNPN, CDR2 SVGIG, per germline (reference sequence). Trimming stripped 2 bases from V and 4 bases from J, with 14 bases between. The CDR3 runs to 14 residues. Written as DNA, the CDR3 is TGTGCCTGGAGTTACCGGGGGGGTAGCACTGAAGCTTTCTTT. It encodes CAWSYRGGSTEAFF.